This entry describes one TCR beta chain. This receptor's antigen is unknown. There are no base qualities to consult, and no much larger clone falls within one base. Libraries were constructed by 5' RACE. Sequencing was carried out with an Illumina HiSeq 2500. A second PCR of about 7 to 12 cycles was run with a J-beta primer mix and a sample-barcoded 5' primer. A unique molecular identifier was introduced onto each TCR beta cDNA molecule by a template-switch 5' adaptor carrying 12 random nucleotides. Each sample yielded at least 2.5 million CDR3-containing paired-end reads. All of the RNA was converted into first-strand cDNA using the Mint cDNA synthesis kit, with a TRBC-specific oligonucleotide serving as the primer. After uracil-DNA glycosylase treatment, a first 18-cycle PCR used universal primers M1SS and BC2_uni_R on all cDNA. The paper's processing steps were these. Each sample was normalized by randomly selecting 1 million high-quality reads, each carrying a distinct molecular identifier. Instead of being binned into consensus sequences, reads with shared molecular identifiers were discarded. MiTCR, set to a Q25 quality threshold and the strictest error-elimination algorithm, was used for CDR3 identification, clonotype clustering and error correction. A nonparametric unseen species model using Euler transformation provided a lower-bound estimate of total TCR beta diversity. TCRdb reprocessed the public reads (quality trimming at Q25 with fastp, clone calling with MiXCR) and kept in-frame beta chains. CDR3 protein sequences are deduplicated, and each keeps its most common genes and DNA. None of the V and J calls come from the authors' own analysis; TCRdb made them. In all, the sample holds 1.5 million to 2 million distinct CDR3 sequences, and 40% to 55% of those were seen once. 2.1% of the sample is held by the ten biggest clonotypes.

From the cysteine up to the phenylalanine, the CDR3 has a length of 12 residues. Only the CDR3 region is kept as DNA, spanning 36 bases read in frame from base 1. CDR1 and CDR2 were assigned from the germline V gene as MNHEY and SVGEGT. Relative to germline, V is 8 bases shorter and J is 2 bases shorter, with 10 bases between their ends. This specimen comes from a study of blood T cells in healthy people across ages (dated by TCRdb to the mid-2010s). Regarding the study in general: In model experiments, template switching captured roughly one uniquely barcoded TCR beta cDNA molecule for every two T cells. Donors of different ages were randomly distributed across sequencing lanes to avoid experimental bias. Age-related changes in TCR beta repertoire diversity were measured in the study by deep sequencing normalized with unique cDNA molecular identifiers. The donors were split into four age groups: young (average approximately 16 years), middle-aged (roughly 42), aged (approximately 59) and long-lived (about 74). For two donors (one aged 18 to 30 and one aged 80 or older), the study analyzed two additional independent replicas of 1 million unique cDNA reads from the same blood draw.

The roughly 39 donors, aged about 6 to 100 years, were systemically healthy Caucasian individuals from Russia. Each donor gave ten milliliters of peripheral blood, drawn into EDTA-treated Vacutainer tubes. Ficoll-Paque density-gradient centrifugation was used to isolate PBMCs, with at least 7 million obtained per sample. Total RNA was extracted from PBMCs with Trizol reagent, with at least 6 micrograms obtained per sample. The percentages of naive CD45RAhigh/CD27high T cells were determined by flow cytometry on a PBMC aliquot from every donor. Paper-wide results and their limitations: There was a strong correlation between observed TCR beta diversity and the percentage of naive T cells measured by flow cytometry. Conclusive comparison of naive and antigen-experienced compartments was prevented by the profiling of bulk unsorted PBMCs. Compared with the aged group, the long-lived group had more naive CD4+ T cells, fewer expanded clones and increased TCR diversity, suggesting age selection. Estimates of total diversity from one million sequenced T cells were regarded as lower bounds and underestimates. Observed TCR beta diversity per million T cells fell roughly linearly with age, and a significant reduction was already apparent by age roughly 41. Because the CMV infection status of the donors was unknown, age-related changes in expanded clonotypes may potentially have been confounded.

Sequencing used blood. The rearrangement joined TRBV6-2 or TRBV6-3 to TRBJ2-7, and perhaps TRBD2 as D gene, on 5 matching bases. This clonotype originated in a middle-aged woman in good health. The DNA reads as follows: TGTGCCAGCGGCCTGAGGGCCTACGAGCAGTACTTC. The resulting protein is CASGLRAYEQYF.